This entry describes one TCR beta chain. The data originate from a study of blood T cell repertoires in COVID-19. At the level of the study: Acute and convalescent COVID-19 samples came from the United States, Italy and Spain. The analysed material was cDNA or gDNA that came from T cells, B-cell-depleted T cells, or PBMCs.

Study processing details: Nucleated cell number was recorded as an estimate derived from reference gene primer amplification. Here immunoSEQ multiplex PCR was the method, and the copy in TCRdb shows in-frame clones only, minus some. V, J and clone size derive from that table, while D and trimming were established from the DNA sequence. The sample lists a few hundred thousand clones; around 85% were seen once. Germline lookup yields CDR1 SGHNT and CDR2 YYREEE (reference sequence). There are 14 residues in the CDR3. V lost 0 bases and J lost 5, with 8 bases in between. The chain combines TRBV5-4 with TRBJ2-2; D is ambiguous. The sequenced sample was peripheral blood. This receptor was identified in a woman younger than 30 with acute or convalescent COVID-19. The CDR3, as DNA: TGTGCCAGCAGCTTGGATCGTCCGACCGGGGAGCTGTTTTTT. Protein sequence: CASSLDRPTGELFF. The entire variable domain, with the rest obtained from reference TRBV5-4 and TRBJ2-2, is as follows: ETGVTQSPTHLIKTRGQQVTLRCSSQSGHNTVSWYQQALGQGPQFIFQYYREEENGRGNFPPRFSGLQFPNYSSELNVNALELDDSALYLCASSLDRPTGELFFGEGSRLTVL.